This entry lists 30 T cell receptor beta chains sequenced from one sample in a study of T cell repertoires in cytomegalovirus infection. A single record per CDR3 protein comes from TCRdb applying MiXCR to the reads. The data contain roughly 920,000 distinct CDR3 sequences, approximately 31% of them singletons. Their antigen targets remain unknown. Sequenced here: cultured CD8+ T cells from PBMCs, sampled from culture after CMV antigen stimulation. The receptors were sampled from a human donor in good health (CMV status not recorded). Some clones in this sample may be carry-over from other donors' samples.

The rearrangement joins TRBV5-5 to TRBJ2-1; TRBD2 agrees at 14 bases. The CDR3 extends over 15 amino acids. The V gene's germline CDR1 is SGHKS and CDR2 YYEKEE (reference sequence). V shed 3 bases and J 7 bases; nucleotides not matched to a gene: 3. Here the CDR3 DNA reads TGTGCCAGCAGCTCCTGGACTAGCGGGGGGAATGAGCAGTTCTTC. Protein product: CASSSWTSGGNEQFF.

In this sample, this clonotype turned up many times. The chain links TRBV11-1 to TRBJ2-5, with unresolved D. This CDR3 comprises 12 residues. Trimming took 2 bases from V and 3 from J, leaving 4 bases between them. Germline CDR1 SGHAT, CDR2 FQDESV (reference sequence). The chain's CDR3 is CASSLSEETQYF. The CDR3 DNA reads as TGTGCCAGCAGCTTATCCGAAGAGACCCAGTACTTC. The full variable domain, with the rest looked up from reference TRBV11-1 and TRBJ2-5, is EAEVAQSPRYKITEKSQAVAFWCDPISGHATLYWYRQILGQGPELLVQFQDESVVDDSQLPKDRFSAERLKGVDSTLKIQPAELGDSAMYLCASSLSEETQYFGPGTRLLVL.

The sample holds a few counts of this clonotype. The chain employs TRBV12-3 or TRBV12-4 and TRBJ1-2; 8 positions match TRBD1. V was clipped by 7 bases and J by 7 bases; unmatched bases: 8. The CDR3 loop spans 13 amino acids. This chain's CDR3 is CASTYTGGGGYTF. The CDR3 DNA reads TGTGCCAGCACCTATACAGGGGGTGGTGGCTACACCTTC.

This clonotype was observed at least ten times. The rearrangement links TRBV27 to TRBJ2-7; the D gene could be TRBD1 or TRBD2 (5 bases each). Trimming stripped 5 bases from V and 3 bases from J, with 11 bases between. Looked up from germline, CDR1 is MNHEY and CDR2 is SMNVEV (reference sequence). CDR3 length: 13 residues. This CDR3 reads CASSPGTDYEQYF. DNA for the CDR3: TGTGCCAGCAGTCCGGGGACGGACTACGAGCAGTACTTC.

The rearrangement joins TRBV29-1 to TRBJ2-7, with D perhaps TRBD2 (7 bases). Per germline, CDR1 SQVTM and CDR2 ANQGSEA. The CDR3 loop spans 18 amino acids. Trimming removed 2 bases at V and 0 bases at J, with 23 bases between. The CDR3 is CSVESRTEGGSASYEQYF. In nucleotides, the CDR3 is TGCAGCGTTGAATCCCGGACAGAGGGAGGGAGCGCCTCCTACGAGCAGTACTTC.

This clonotype is a singleton in its sample. The chain combines TRBV9 with TRBJ1-2; D remains unclear. The V gene lost 4 bases and the J gene lost 4 bases, with 14 bases spanning the gap. This CDR3 comprises 14 residues. Germline assignment: CDR1 SGDLS and CDR2 YYNGEE. This CDR3 reads CASSNRREAYGYTF. DNA for the CDR3: TGTGCCAGCAGCAACCGGAGGGAAGCCTATGGCTACACCTTC.

The chain joins TRBV11-1 to TRBJ2-1; 8 bases map to TRBD2. Trimming at V came to 4 bases and at J to 2 bases, leaving 13 bases not matched to a gene. The germline V gene encodes CDR1 SGHAT and CDR2 FQDESV (reference sequence). This CDR3 has 18 residues. CDR3 sequence (DNA): TGTGCCAGCAGCTCGTCGTGGCCAGCGGGGGACCCCTACAATGAGCAGTTCTTC. Its translation is CASSSSWPAGDPYNEQFF.

J is TRBJ2-7 and V is TRBV5-4, with D possibly matching TRBD1 (5 bases). The CDR3 spans 13 residues. With 2 bases removed from V and 4 bases from J, the gap between germline ends came to 10 bases. CDR1 and CDR2 from the germline V gene are SGHNT and YYREEE (reference sequence). The CDR3 bases are TGTGCCAGCAGCTTCGACAGACCGTACGAGCAGTACTTC. Translation: CASSFDRPYEQYF.

This clonotype has a count of ten or more. V and J are TRBV7-2 and TRBJ2-5, with 7 bases matching TRBD1. J lost 1 base, V lost 1 base, and 0 bases had no gene match. Germline loops: CDR1 SGHTA, CDR2 FQGNSA. The CDR3 totals 14 residues. CDR3 loop: CASSLGDSQETQYF. The CDR3 DNA is TGTGCCAGCAGCTTAGGGGACAGCCAAGAGACCCAGTACTTC.

This clonotype was observed a few times. The J gene is TRBJ2-5, the V gene TRBV5-1, with D possibly TRBD2 on 5 matching bases. V was shortened by 0 bases and J by 5 bases, with 14 bases between the two germline ends. The germline V gene has CDR1 SGHRS and CDR2 YFSETQ. This CDR3 is built from 15 residues. The CDR3 protein is CASSLGDTRGETQYF. The CDR3 DNA reads TGCGCCAGCAGCTTGGGTGACACCCGGGGTGAGACCCAGTACTTC.

This clonotype was seen a handful of times. This chain connects TRBV2 to TRBJ1-5; D ambiguous. Between the trimmed V and J ends, which lost 7 bases and 0 bases, there was a span of 13 bases. Germline lookup yields CDR1 SNHLY and CDR2 FYNNEI. The CDR3 has 15 amino acids. The CDR3 here is CASTPRMDSNQPQHF. In DNA, the CDR3 is TGTGCCAGCACCCCGAGAATGGATAGCAATCAGCCCCAGCATTTT.

The CDR3 loop reads CASSITPQKALTEAFF. The CDR3 nucleotides are TGTGCCAGCAGTATTACCCCCCAGAAAGCCCTCACTGAAGCTTTCTTT. The chain employs TRBV27 and TRBJ1-1; D is undetermined. V was cut by 5 bases and J by 4 bases, with 20 bases left in between. The CDR3 sequence is 16 residues long. CDR1 is MNHEY and CDR2 is SMNVEV in the germline V gene (reference sequence).

This clonotype was recorded a few times. The CDR3, as DNA: TGTGCCAGCAGCTTAGAGTTGCGGGCCACTAGCACAGATACGCAGTATTTT. Its protein product is CASSLELRATSTDTQYF. V is TRBV7-9 and J is TRBJ2-3; TRBD2 might be the D (5 bases). Germline V CDR1 and CDR2: SEHNR, FQNEAQ (reference sequence). The V and J ends lost 1 base and 0 bases respectively, with 14 bases between them. There are 17 residues in the CDR3.

Concerning this clonotype itself: A single base separates this from a much larger clone, so it may be a read error. The V and J genes are TRBV12-3 or TRBV12-4 and TRBJ1-3; TRBD1 aligns across 12 bases. J was trimmed by 3 bases and V by 10 bases; bases with no gene match: 13. The CDR3 spans 17 residues. CDR3 bases: TGTGCCAACATCCATAACCGGGACAGGGGGCTTGGAAACACCATATATTTT. Amino acid sequence: CANIHNRDRGLGNTIYF.

J is TRBJ2-5 and V is TRBV7-8, with 7 bases fitting TRBD2. The CDR3 has 16 residues. V shed 2 bases, J shed 2 bases, and the junction held 8 bases outside the gene matches. Germline CDR1 reads SGHVS; CDR2 reads FQNEAQ. The DNA for the CDR3 is TGTGCCAGCAGCTTATACGCGGGGGTTAGACAAGAGACCCAGTACTTC. Encoded protein: CASSLYAGVRQETQYF.

The rearrangement links TRBV18 to TRBJ2-7; a possible D gene is TRBD2 (5 bases). Germline loops: CDR1 KGHSH, CDR2 LQKENI. Deletions cut 8 bases from V and 0 bases from J, with 11 bases between. This CDR3 comprises 13 residues. CDR3 loop: CASSPEDSYEQYV. DNA for the CDR3: TGTGCCAGCAGCCCGGAGGACTCCTACGAGCAGTACGTC.

The CDR3 DNA follows: TGTGCCAGCAGCGTAGATAGGGTTGACAATGAGCAGTTCTTC. Its translation: CASSVDRVDNEQFF. The chain links TRBV9 to TRBJ2-1; no reliable D call. V lost 0 bases to trimming and J lost 5 bases, with 9 bases between them. This CDR3 has 14 amino acids. Germline V lookup: CDR1 SGDLS, CDR2 YYNGEE.

This chain uses TRBV3-1 with TRBJ2-7; D may be TRBD2 (5 bases). This CDR3 has 13 amino acids. CDR1 is LGHDT, CDR2 YNNKEL, per germline (reference sequence). The V end lost 6 bases, the J end lost 2 bases, and 11 bases lay between the germline ends. CDR3 sequence reads: CASSWTETYEQYF. The CDR3 nucleotides read TGTGCCAGCAGTTGGACTGAGACCTACGAGCAGTACTTC.

The CDR3 DNA sequence: TGTGCCAGCAGCTTCGAACTTATTCCGGAACTAGCGGACGAAGGCAGCTACAATGAGCAGTTCTTC. This sequence encodes CASSFELIPELADEGSYNEQFF. The rearrangement links TRBV7-6 to TRBJ2-1; 8 bases agree with TRBD2. Germline-derived CDR1 and CDR2 are SGHVS and FNYEAQ. Losses at the gene ends were 3 bases for V and 3 bases for J; bases not matched to a gene: 25. The CDR3 contains 22 residues.

The chain couples TRBV12-3 or TRBV12-4 to TRBJ2-5; D call uncertain. V shed 5 bases and J shed 5 bases, with 15 bases lying between them. The CDR3 covers 14 residues. CDR3 protein: CASSITRVGETQYF. DNA of the CDR3: TGTGCCAGCAGTATCACCCGGGTCGGGGAGACCCAGTACTTC.

This clonotype was counted a few times. This chain links TRBV11-2 with TRBJ2-3, with 8 bases that match TRBD1. Losses at the gene ends were 3 bases for V and 6 bases for J; bases not matched to a gene: 11. Germline V gives CDR1 SGHAT, CDR2 FQNNGV. This CDR3 has 16 amino acids. The CDR3 is CASSFRGRDGFDTQYF. The CDR3 DNA follows: TGTGCCAGCAGCTTCAGGGGGCGCGACGGTTTTGATACGCAGTATTTT.

This clonotype was counted between two and nine times. The chain employs TRBV6-6 and TRBJ1-5; 8 bases match TRBD1. This CDR3 has 14 residues. The V gene's germline CDR1 is MNHNY and CDR2 SVGAGI (reference sequence). The V and J ends lost 7 bases and 0 bases, in that order; junction bases with no gene match: 2. The CDR3 region has the DNA TGTGCCAGCACCCAGGGGGCTAGCAATCAGCCCCAGCATTTT. It yields the protein CASTQGASNQPQHF.

The chain employs TRBV11-2 and TRBJ2-1; tentative D call: TRBD1 (6 bases). Germline values: CDR1 SGHAT, CDR2 FQNNGV. Trimming stripped 6 bases from V and 0 bases from J, with 15 bases between. The CDR3 is 16 amino acids. The CDR3, as DNA: TGTGCCAGCAGTCGACGGACAGTGAGCTCCTACAATGAGCAGTTCTTC. Translation: CASSRRTVSSYNEQFF. Full variable domain (remainder filled in from reference TRBV11-2 and TRBJ2-1): EAGVAQSPRYKIIEKRQSVAFWCNPISGHATLYWYQQILGQGPKLLIQFQNNGVVDDSQLPKDRFSAERLKGVDSTLKIQPAKLEDSAVYLCASSRRTVSSYNEQFFGPGTRLTVL.

This clonotype was seen only a few times. The chain links TRBV29-1 to TRBJ2-3; 11 bases are shared with TRBD1. The V gene end was trimmed by 8 bases and the J gene end by 1 base; junction bases not matched to a gene: 8. This CDR3 has 15 residues. Germline loops: CDR1 SQVTM, CDR2 ANQGSEA. CDR3 in DNA: TGCAGCTCACGGGACAGGGGGGGAGGCACAGATACGCAGTATTTT. Amino acids: CSSRDRGGGTDTQYF.

CDR3 sequence: CASSSSGRTYEQYF. CDR3 nucleotide sequence: TGTGCCAGCAGTTCGAGCGGACGGACCTACGAGCAGTACTTC. The chain recombines TRBV27 with TRBJ2-7; a possible D gene is TRBD2 (5 bases). CDR3 length: 14 amino acids. From germline, CDR1 is MNHEY and CDR2 SMNVEV (reference sequence). Trimming took off 4 bases at V and 2 bases at J, with 12 bases between the two ends.

The chain uses TRBV12-3 or TRBV12-4 and TRBJ1-1, with D unresolved. V was shortened by 0 bases and J by 1 base, with 12 bases between the two germline ends. The CDR3 consists of 16 residues. The CDR3 reads CASSLAGRRRNTEAFF. The CDR3 DNA reads TGTGCCAGCAGTTTAGCTGGGAGGCGTCGGAACACTGAAGCTTTCTTT.

The V and J genes are TRBV7-9 and TRBJ2-7, with 7 bases matching TRBD1. V was pared by 4 bases and J by 4 bases, with 7 bases of the junction left unmatched. The CDR3 consists of 14 residues. The V gene's germline CDR1 is SEHNR and CDR2 FQNEAQ (reference sequence). The CDR3 DNA follows: TGTGCCAGCAGCTCAGACAGGGAAAAATACGAGCAGTACGTC. Protein: CASSSDREKYEQYV.

Concerning this clonotype itself: A read error may produce the germline difference seen at one junction end. V gene TRBV9 combines with J gene TRBJ2-6, with TRBD1 as a possible D gene (6 bases). Germline CDR1 is SGDLS and CDR2 is YYNGEE. CDR3 length: 19 amino acids. Here the CDR3 DNA reads TGTGCCAGCAGCTTACACAGGGCTCAGGGGCGGACTGGGACCAACGTCCTGACTTTC. Translating gives CASSLHRAQGRTGTNVLTF.

There are a few counts of this clonotype. The V and J genes are TRBV11-1 and TRBJ2-1; 13 bases match TRBD2. Germline V gene sequence: CDR1 SGHAT, CDR2 FQDESV (reference sequence). The J segment lost 0 bases and the V segment lost 4 bases, leaving 3 bases of the junction unmatched. CDR3 length: 17 amino acids. The CDR3 sequence is CASSSWTSGSSYNEQFF. The CDR3 bases are TGTGCCAGCAGCTCTTGGACTAGCGGGAGCTCCTACAATGAGCAGTTCTTC.

In regard to this clonotype: A clone one base away is much larger, so this may be a read error. This rearrangement joins TRBV5-4 to TRBJ2-5, with D possibly matching TRBD1 (5 bases). Trimming took 2 bases from V and 0 from J, leaving 8 bases between them. There are 14 residues in the CDR3. Germline CDR1 and CDR2: SGHNT and YYREEE (reference sequence). CDR3 sequence: CASSFWTNQETQYF. The CDR3 DNA is TGTGCCAGCAGCTTCTGGACAAACCAAGAGACCCAGTACTTC.